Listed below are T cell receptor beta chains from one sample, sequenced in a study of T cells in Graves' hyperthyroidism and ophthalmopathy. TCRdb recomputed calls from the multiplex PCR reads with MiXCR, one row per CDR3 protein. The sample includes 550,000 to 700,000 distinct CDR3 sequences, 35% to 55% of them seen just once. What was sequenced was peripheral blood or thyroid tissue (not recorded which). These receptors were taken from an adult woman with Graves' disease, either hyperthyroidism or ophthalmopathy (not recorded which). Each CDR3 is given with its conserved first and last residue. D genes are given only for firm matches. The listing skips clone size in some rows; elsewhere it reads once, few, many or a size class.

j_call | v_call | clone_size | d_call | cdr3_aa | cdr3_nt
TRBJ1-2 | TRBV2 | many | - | CASSAEIPRGGGYTF | TGTGCCAGCAGTGCCGAGATTCCTAGGGGCGGTGGCTACACCTTC
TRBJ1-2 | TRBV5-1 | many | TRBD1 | CASSNFWTGGNIGYTF | TGCGCCAGCAGCAATTTTTGGACAGGGGGTAATATAGGCTACACCTTC
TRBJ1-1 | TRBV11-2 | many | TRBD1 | CASRRTGRARTEAFF | TGTGCCAGCAGGAGGACAGGGAGAGCGAGAACGGAAGCTTTCTTT
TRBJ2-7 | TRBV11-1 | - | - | CASSLVLPSSYEQYF | TGTGCCAGCAGCTTAGTACTCCCTAGCTCCTACGAGCAGTACTTC
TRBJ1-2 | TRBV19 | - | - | CASYQGHGYTF | TGTGCCAGCTACCAGGGGCACGGCTACACCTTC
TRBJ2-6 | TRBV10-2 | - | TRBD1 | CASRDRAGANVLTF | TGCGCCAGCCGGGACAGGGCCGGGGCCAACGTCCTGACTTTC
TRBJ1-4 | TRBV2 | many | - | CASSEVGDGPYEKLFF | TGTGCCAGCAGTGAAGTTGGGGACGGACCATATGAAAAACTGTTTTTT
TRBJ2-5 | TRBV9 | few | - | CASSVDGNAETQYF | TGTGCCAGCAGCGTAGACGGAAATGCGGAGACCCAGTACTTC
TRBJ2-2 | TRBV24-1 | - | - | CATSEVTGELFF | TGTGCCACCAGCGAAGTTACAGGGGAGCTGTTTTTT
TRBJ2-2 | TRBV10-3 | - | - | CAIPRDGNTGELFF | TGTGCCATCCCCCGGGACGGGAACACCGGGGAGCTGTTTTTT
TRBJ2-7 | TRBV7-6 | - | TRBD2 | CASSLGTPGLAGAEQYF | TGTGCCAGCAGCTTAGGGACGCCGGGACTAGCGGGAGCAGAGCAGTACTTC
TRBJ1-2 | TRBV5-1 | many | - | CASSQASGVSMDGYTF | TGCGCCAGCAGCCAAGCTTCAGGGGTATCTATGGATGGCTACACCTTC
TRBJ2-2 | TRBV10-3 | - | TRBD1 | CAISPGQGDPGELFF | TGTGCCATCAGTCCGGGACAGGGTGATCCCGGGGAGCTGTTTTTT
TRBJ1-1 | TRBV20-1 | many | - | CSAYHPRDRPNTEAFF | TGCAGTGCTTATCACCCACGAGACAGACCGAACACTGAAGCTTTCTTT
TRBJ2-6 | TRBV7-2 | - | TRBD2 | CASSRRGFSGANVLTF | TGTGCCAGCAGCCGGCGGGGGTTCTCTGGGGCCAACGTCCTGACTTTC
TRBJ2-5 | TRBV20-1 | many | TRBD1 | CSAAGGRETQYF | TGCAGTGCAGCAGGGGGTCGGGAGACCCAGTACTTC
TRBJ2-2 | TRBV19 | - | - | CASRVTQGHTGELFF | TGTGCCAGTAGGGTTACACAGGGCCACACCGGGGAGCTGTTTTTT
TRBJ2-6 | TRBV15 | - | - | CATSRPDTYSGANVLTF | TGTGCCACCAGCAGACCCGACACCTACTCTGGGGCCAACGTCCTGACTTTC
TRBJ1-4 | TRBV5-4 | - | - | CASSSAEKLFF | TGTGCCAGCAGCTCCGCGGAAAAACTGTTTTTT
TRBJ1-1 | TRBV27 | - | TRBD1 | CASSFKGGRTEAFF | TGTGCCAGCAGTTTCAAAGGGGGCAGGACTGAAGCTTTCTTT
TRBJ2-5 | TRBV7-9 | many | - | CASSLGQVAETQYF | TGTGCCAGCAGCTTAGGTCAAGTGGCGGAGACCCAGTACTTC
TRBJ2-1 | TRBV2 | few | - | CASKRDLDEQFF | TGTGCCAGCAAGAGGGACTTGGATGAGCAGTTCTTC
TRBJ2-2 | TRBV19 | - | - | CASSGGGVAGELFF | TGTGCCAGCAGTGGCGGCGGGGTTGCCGGGGAGCTGTTTTTT
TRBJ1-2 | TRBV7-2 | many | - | CASSTPGGFWGYTF | TGTGCCAGCAGCACCCCCGGGGGCTTCTGGGGCTACACCTTC
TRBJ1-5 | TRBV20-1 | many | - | CSATERGRVVRQPQHF | TGCAGTGCTACCGAGAGGGGCAGGGTCGTTAGACAGCCCCAGCATTTT
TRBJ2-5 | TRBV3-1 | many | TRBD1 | CASSQGGTGPETQYF | TGTGCCAGCAGCCAAGGAGGGACAGGCCCGGAGACCCAGTACTTC
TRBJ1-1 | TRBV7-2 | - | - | CASSDATTEAFF | TGTGCCAGCAGCGATGCTACCACTGAAGCTTTCTTT
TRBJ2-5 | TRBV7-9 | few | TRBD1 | CASSLRSTGEETQYF | TGTGCCAGCAGCCTTCGGTCGACAGGGGAGGAGACCCAGTACTTC
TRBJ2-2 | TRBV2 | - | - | CASTVGVGTGELFF | TGTGCCAGCACCGTTGGGGTCGGCACCGGGGAGCTGTTTTTT
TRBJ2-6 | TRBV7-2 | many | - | CASSLMGALSGANVLTF | TGTGCCAGCAGCTTAATGGGGGCCCTCTCTGGGGCCAACGTCCTGACTTTC
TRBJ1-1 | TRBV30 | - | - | CAVKFIGANTEAFF | TGTGCCGTCAAATTTATAGGCGCGAACACTGAAGCTTTCTTT
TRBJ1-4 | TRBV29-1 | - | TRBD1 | CSVLRDRGMVVREKLFF | TGCAGCGTCCTCCGGGACAGGGGAATGGTTGTCAGAGAAAAACTGTTTTTT
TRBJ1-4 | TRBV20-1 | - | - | CSALRTAGNEKLFF | TGCAGTGCGTTGCGGACAGCCGGTAATGAAAAACTGTTTTTT
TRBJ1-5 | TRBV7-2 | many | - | CASSLIGQPQHF | TGTGCCAGCAGCTTAATCGGTCAGCCCCAGCATTTT
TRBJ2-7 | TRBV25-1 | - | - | CASSQMYEQYF | TGTGCCAGCAGTCAAATGTACGAGCAGTACTTC
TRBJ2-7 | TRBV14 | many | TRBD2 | CASAVSAGAYEQYF | TGTGCCAGCGCAGTTTCCGCGGGAGCCTACGAGCAGTACTTC
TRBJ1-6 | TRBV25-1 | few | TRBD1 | CASGETGASPLHF | TGTGCCAGCGGAGAAACAGGGGCTTCACCCCTCCACTTT
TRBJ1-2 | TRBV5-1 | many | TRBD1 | CASSPDGQGSSGYTF | TGCGCCAGCAGCCCAGACGGACAGGGGTCAAGCGGCTACACCTTC
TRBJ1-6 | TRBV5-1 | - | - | CASSFLGDGDFSLHF | TGCGCCAGCAGCTTCTTGGGGGACGGGGATTTCTCCCTCCACTTT
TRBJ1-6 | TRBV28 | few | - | CASSSQSSSYNSPLHF | TGTGCCAGCAGTTCTCAGTCGAGCTCCTATAATTCACCCCTCCACTTT
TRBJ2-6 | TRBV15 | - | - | CATVRGGRMNTEAF | TGTGCCACGGTCAGGGGGGGCCGGATGAACACTGAAGCTTTC
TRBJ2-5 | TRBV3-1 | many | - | CASSLSSGSQETQYF | TGTGCCAGCAGCTTATCATCAGGGTCCCAAGAGACCCAGTACTTC
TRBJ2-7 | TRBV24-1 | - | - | CASSDGWGARNAGELYF | TGTGCCAGCAGTGATGGTTGGGGGGCGCGGAACGCCGGGGAGCTGTACTTC
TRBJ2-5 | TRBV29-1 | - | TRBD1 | CSVATGGWETQYF | TGCAGCGTTGCAACAGGGGGCTGGGAGACCCAGTACTTC
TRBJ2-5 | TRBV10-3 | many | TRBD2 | CAIRSGLAGVRETQYF | TGTGCCATCAGATCGGGACTAGCGGGAGTACGGGAGACCCAGTACTTC
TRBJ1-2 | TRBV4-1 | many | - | CASSQWGAYGYTF | TGCGCCAGCAGCCAATGGGGGGCCTATGGCTACACCTTC
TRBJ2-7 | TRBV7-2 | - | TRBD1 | CASSFSGQGAEQYF | TGTGCCAGCAGCTTCTCGGGACAGGGGGCCGAGCAGTACTTC
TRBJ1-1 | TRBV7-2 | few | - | CASSPFGRVNTEAFF | TGTGCCAGCAGCCCTTTTGGCAGGGTGAACACTGAAGCTTTCTTT
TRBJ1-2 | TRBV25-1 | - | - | CAIHRPGGGYTF | TGTGCCATTCATCGGCCGGGAGGTGGCTACACCTTC
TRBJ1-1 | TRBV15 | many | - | CATSRDRVRTEAFF | TGTGCCACCAGCAGAGACAGGGTCCGGACTGAAGCTTTCTTT